The 26 T cell receptor beta chains below were found in one sample sequenced in a study of cytomegalovirus exposure and HLA in healthy donors. PCR used 60 Vbeta primers and 13 Jbeta primers. Repertoires were generated with immunoSEQ multiplex PCR, while TCRdb's copy carries only in-frame clones and drops some. Among almost 85,000 clones listed, around 80% were seen once. The sample comprised PBMCs. The source is a male donor in good health and CMV-seropositive.

This clone appeared a few times. This chain connects TRBV7-9 to TRBJ2-1; possible D gene TRBD1, 6 bases. V shed 5 bases and J shed 8 bases, with 16 bases lying between them. The CDR3 totals 14 residues. Germline CDR1 reads SEHNR; CDR2 reads FQNEAQ (reference sequence). The CDR3 region is CASSQPGDIDEQFF. DNA of the CDR3: TGTGCCAGCAGCCAACCCGGGGACATAGATGAGCAGTTCTTC.

This clone was detected a few times. This chain uses TRBV2 with TRBJ2-1; 7 bases are a match to TRBD2. V shed 8 bases and J 6 bases; nucleotides not matched to a gene: 7. The length of the CDR3 is 13 residues. From germline, CDR1 is SNHLY and CDR2 FYNNEI. CDR3 bases: TGTGCCAGCGCGGGGGACTACGGCAATGAGCAGTTCTTC. It encodes CASAGDYGNEQFF.

The table lists this clone with a few counts. This rearrangement joins TRBV6-1 to TRBJ2-7; TRBD1 matches at 10 bases. The V segment lost 4 bases and the J segment 2 bases; nucleotides outside the gene matches: 2. The CDR3 loop spans 14 amino acids. CDR1 is MNHNS and CDR2 is SASEGT in the germline V gene. CDR3: CASSVDRGPYEQYF. CDR3 DNA sequence: TGTGCCAGCAGTGTTGACAGGGGGCCCTACGAGCAGTACTTC.

The CDR3 is CAWSPPDRPSYEQYF. DNA of the CDR3: TGTGCCTGGAGTCCGCCGGACAGGCCGTCCTACGAGCAGTACTTC. The chain recombines TRBV30 with TRBJ2-7, with 7 bases matching TRBD1. J gave up 1 base and V 2 bases, and 8 bases lay outside the gene matches. The CDR3 totals 15 residues. The germline gives CDR1 GTSNPN, CDR2 SVGIG (reference sequence).

This clone occurred once. The chain carries TRBV18 and TRBJ2-2; weak D call: TRBD2 (5 bases). The CDR3 sequence is 16 residues long. Germline V gene data show CDR1 as KGHSH and CDR2 as LQKENI. Trimming removed 6 bases at V and 0 bases at J, with 14 bases between. CDR3 in amino acids: CASSTPSRSNTGELFF. The CDR3 nucleotides read TGTGCCAGCTCTACCCCTAGCCGTTCGAACACCGGGGAGCTGTTTTTT.

The rearrangement joins TRBV18 to TRBJ2-2, with TRBD2 as a possible D gene (6 bases). V was pared by 1 base and J by 2 bases, with 14 bases between. Germline loops: CDR1 KGHSH, CDR2 LQKENI. The CDR3 totals 17 residues. The CDR3 DNA sequence: TGTGCCAGCTCACCACGTCGCAATGCGGGAAACACCGGGGAGCTGTTTTTT. Its protein product is CASSPRRNAGNTGELFF.

This clone has only a few counts. The chain carries TRBV19 and TRBJ2-1; the D is unclear. The germline V gene encodes CDR1 LNHDA and CDR2 SQIVND (reference sequence). This CDR3 has 16 residues. Trimming shortened V by 3 bases and J by 2 bases, and 14 bases separated the two germline ends. The DNA of the CDR3 is TGTGCCAGTAGTATGTCTAGAGCCCCTCCCTACAATGAGCAGTTCTTC. It codes for CASSMSRAPPYNEQFF.

The chain has TRBV6-1 and TRBJ2-7; a weak D match, TRBD1 (8 bases). There are 16 residues in the CDR3. CDR1 is MNHNS and CDR2 is SASEGT in the germline V gene. V was clipped by 3 bases and J by 5 bases, with 20 bases between them. CDR3 region: CASSDAGQGGHHEQYF. The CDR3 DNA follows: TGTGCCAGCAGTGATGCCGGACAGGGAGGGCACCACGAGCAGTACTTC.

This chain's CDR3 is CASSSSWGGDYGYTF. The CDR3 coding sequence is TGTGCCAGCAGCTCCTCTTGGGGCGGAGACTATGGCTACACCTTC. J is TRBJ1-2 and V is TRBV7-9; D may be TRBD1 (5 bases). Germline V gives CDR1 SEHNR, CDR2 FQNEAQ (reference sequence). The CDR3 contains 15 residues. V lost 4 bases and J lost 3, with 15 bases in between.

The genes are TRBV5-1 and TRBJ2-1; 10 nucleotides agree with TRBD2. The CDR3 has 15 residues. Germline values: CDR1 SGHRS, CDR2 YFSETQ. The junction had 2 bases not matched to a gene; V was cut back by 0 bases and J by 5 bases. The CDR3 region is CASSLGTSGHNEQFF. The DNA of the CDR3 is TGCGCCAGCAGCTTGGGGACTAGCGGTCACAATGAGCAGTTCTTC.

V usage is TRBV6-6 and J usage is TRBJ1-2; D perhaps matches TRBD1 (5 bases). The CDR3 spans 13 residues. Per the germline V gene, CDR1 is MNHNY and CDR2 is SVGAGI (reference sequence). V was pared by 6 bases and J by 1 base, with 9 bases between. The CDR3 bases are TGTGCCAGCAGCCGGACAAATAACTATGGCTACACCTTC. This gives the protein CASSRTNNYGYTF.

This chain connects TRBV7-2 to TRBJ2-1; D perhaps matches TRBD2 (6 bases). Trimming pared 2 bases from V and 2 bases from J, leaving 10 bases between. Germline CDR1 reads SGHTA; CDR2 reads FQGNSA. This CDR3 is built from 15 residues. The CDR3 spells CASSLRRGTYNEQFF. For the CDR3, the DNA is TGTGCCAGCAGCTTACGGCGGGGAACCTACAATGAGCAGTTCTTC.

This clone was picked up a small number of times. This rearrangement joins TRBV10-1 to TRBJ1-2; 9 bases are a match to TRBD1. V shed 6 bases and J 5 bases; nucleotides not matched to a gene: 4. The germline V gene encodes CDR1 WNHNN and CDR2 SYGVQD (reference sequence). The CDR3 is 13 amino acids. The CDR3 loop is CASRDRGGYGYTF. CDR3 DNA sequence: TGCGCCAGCAGGGACAGGGGTGGGTATGGCTACACCTTC.

The J gene is TRBJ1-5, the V gene TRBV19; a weak D match, TRBD1 (6 bases). CDR1 is LNHDA, CDR2 SQIVND, per germline (reference sequence). This CDR3 comprises 14 residues. V was pared by 3 bases and J by 3 bases, with 9 bases between. CDR3 sequence (DNA): TGTGCCAGTAGTATCCGGACAGTCAATCAGCCCCAGCATTTT. Translated: CASSIRTVNQPQHF.

This clone was observed a single time. V is TRBV13 and J is TRBJ2-7; tentative D call: TRBD2 (6 bases). Trimming cost V 3 bases and J 5 bases, with 23 bases left between them. The CDR3 runs 17 residues. Per germline, CDR1 PRHDT and CDR2 FYEKMQ (reference sequence). CDR3 nucleotide sequence: TGTGCCAGCAGCTTTTTTAGGTCGGAGGGGAAAGGGAACGAGCAGTACTTC. It codes for CASSFFRSEGKGNEQYF.

The chain employs TRBV30 and TRBJ2-2; the match to TRBD1 covers 9 bases. Per germline, CDR1 GTSNPN and CDR2 SVGIG (reference sequence). Losses at the gene ends were 3 bases for V and 2 bases for J; bases not matched to a gene: 16. CDR3 length: 19 amino acids. CDR3 DNA: TGTGCCTGGAGAAGGGGGACAGGGACCACCTCAAAAAACACCGGGGAGCTGTTTTTT. It yields the protein CAWRRGTGTTSKNTGELFF.

V usage is TRBV5-1 and J usage is TRBJ2-1; maybe TRBD2 (9 bases). This CDR3 contains 16 residues. Germline V gives CDR1 SGHRS, CDR2 YFSETQ. The germline V and J ends were trimmed by 6 bases and 3 bases, with 19 bases remaining between them. The CDR3 region is CASKDLAGQVYNEQFF. The CDR3 DNA sequence: TGCGCCAGCAAAGATCTAGCGGGACAGGTCTACAATGAGCAGTTCTTC.

This clone has only a few counts. The chain joins TRBV19 to TRBJ1-1, with D hard to call. Germline-derived CDR1 and CDR2 are LNHDA and SQIVND (reference sequence). The CDR3 is 13 residues long. V lost 3 bases to trimming and J lost 7 bases, with 12 bases between them. In DNA form, the CDR3 reads TGTGCCAGTAGTATTTTACGGGGAGGTGAAGCTTTCTTT. Translating it yields CASSILRGGEAFF.

This chain links TRBV28 with TRBJ2-5; D gene unclear. The CDR3 consists of 14 residues. Trimming stripped 3 bases from V and 0 bases from J, with 8 bases between. Per the germline V gene, CDR1 is MDHEN and CDR2 is SYDVKM. The CDR3, as DNA: TGTGCCAGCAGTTTCAGTACACACCAAGAGACCCAGTACTTC. Its protein is CASSFSTHQETQYF.

This clone was counted between two and nine times. V is TRBV5-1 and J is TRBJ2-5; 10 nucleotides line up with TRBD1. This CDR3 region has 17 residues. V shed 1 base, J shed 1 base, and the junction held 7 bases outside the gene matches. The germline CDR1 and CDR2 sequences are SGHRS and YFSETQ. CDR3: CASSLWGTGDFQETQYF. CDR3 bases: TGCGCCAGCAGCTTGTGGGGGACAGGGGACTTCCAAGAGACCCAGTACTTC.

The chain uses TRBV30 and TRBJ1-5, with 7 nucleotides matching TRBD1. Trimming removed 0 bases from V and 7 bases from J; junction bases left unmatched: 9. The CDR3 covers 15 residues. Germline CDR1 and CDR2: GTSNPN and SVGIG (reference sequence). CDR3 sequence reads: CAWSVNTGDGQPQHF. As DNA, the CDR3 is TGTGCCTGGAGTGTAAACACAGGGGACGGGCAGCCCCAGCATTTT.

CDR3 nucleotides: TGTGCCAGCAGATCGGGGGGGTCCTACAATGAGCAGTTCTTC. It yields the protein CASRSGGSYNEQFF. The chain is built from TRBV6-5 and TRBJ2-1; 8 bases fit TRBD2. CDR1 is MNHEY and CDR2 is SVGAGI in the germline V gene. The CDR3 consists of 14 residues. V was clipped by 6 bases and J by 1 base; unmatched bases: 2.

The chain carries TRBV11-2 and TRBJ2-7; 8 nucleotides match TRBD2. Germline V gene data show CDR1 as SGHAT and CDR2 as FQNNGV. V shed 2 bases, J shed 0 bases, and the junction held 9 bases outside the gene matches. The CDR3 has 17 residues. The CDR3 reads CASSLISSGRVSYEQYF. The CDR3 DNA follows: TGTGCCAGCAGCTTAATCTCCAGCGGGAGAGTCTCCTACGAGCAGTACTTC.

V is TRBV7-2 and J is TRBJ2-3; D not resolved. This CDR3 region has 14 residues. Germline lookup yields CDR1 SGHTA and CDR2 FQGNSA. Trimming took 1 base from V and 2 from J, leaving 7 bases between them. CDR3 coding DNA: TGTGCCAGCAGCTTAGATATTTCCACAGATACGCAGTATTTT. Protein sequence: CASSLDISTDTQYF.

V is TRBV4-2 and J is TRBJ2-3, with TRBD2 matching over 7 bases. The V gene end was trimmed by 1 base and the J gene end by 3 bases; junction bases not matched to a gene: 4. The CDR3 sequence is 15 residues long. From germline, CDR1 is LGHNA and CDR2 YNFKEQ. The CDR3 loop is CASSQVRGSTDTQYF. In DNA form, the CDR3 reads TGTGCCAGCAGCCAAGTGCGGGGGAGTACAGATACGCAGTATTTT.

V gene TRBV6-6 combines with J gene TRBJ2-5; D call uncertain. The CDR3 is made up of 11 amino acids. Trimming shortened V by 6 bases and J by 5 bases, and 7 bases separated the two germline ends. Germline V gene data show CDR1 as MNHNY and CDR2 as SVGAGI (reference sequence). CDR3 nucleotides: TGTGCCAGCAGCCCTCTGGAGACCCAGTACTTC. Protein: CASSPLETQYF.